This is a list of T cell receptor beta chains from one sample in a study of cytomegalovirus exposure and HLA in healthy donors. The assay was immunoSEQ multiplex PCR, and TCRdb's table has in-frame clones only and misses some. This sample contains about 33,000 clones. The material sequenced was PBMCs. The receptors derive from a woman aged 35 to 49 in good health and CMV-seropositive. Each CDR3 is given with its conserved first and last residue. A D gene is named only where the DNA matches it firmly.

d_call	v_call	j_call	cdr3_nt	cdr3_aa
NA	TRBV5-4	TRBJ2-1	TGTGCCAGCACCCAAGGGCTCGGGGATGAGCAGTTCTTC	CASTQGLGDEQFF
NA	TRBV29-1	TRBJ2-1	TGCAGCGTTGGTCAGGGCGCCGACAATGAGCAGTTCTTC	CSVGQGADNEQFF
NA	TRBV18	TRBJ2-7	TGTGCCAGCGGGCCGGGACTGGCTTCCTACGAGCAGTACTTC	CASGPGLASYEQYF
TRBD1	TRBV2	TRBJ1-2	TGTGCCAGCAGTGAAGAACTGACAGGGCGTTATGGCTACACCTTC	CASSEELTGRYGYTF
TRBD1	TRBV30	TRBJ2-7	TGTGCCTGGAGCCCCGGGACAGGTCCCTACGAGCAGTACTTC	CAWSPGTGPYEQYF
NA	TRBV6-1	TRBJ2-2	TGTGCCAGCAGCACGGACCCAGGGTTTACCGGGGAGCTGTTTTTT	CASSTDPGFTGELFF
NA	TRBV5-5	TRBJ2-1	TGTGCCAGCAGCTTGAGGCTAGCGTTCTACAATGAGCAGTTCTTC	CASSLRLAFYNEQFF
NA	TRBV10-1	TRBJ2-1	TGCGCCAGCAGTGAGTCCGGACGGGGTGAGCAGTTCTTC	CASSESGRGEQFF
NA	TRBV5-3	TRBJ1-5	TGTGCCAGAAGCCTTTGGAGGGGAAAGGGGCCCCAGCATTTT	CARSLWRGKGPQHF
TRBD2	TRBV6-5	TRBJ2-7	TGTGCCAGCAGTTCTGGACTAGCGGGAGACTACGAGCAGTACTTC	CASSSGLAGDYEQYF
TRBD1	TRBV11-2	TRBJ2-1	TGTGCCAGCAGCGTCCGGACAGGGTTGAGCAATGAGCAGTTCTTC	CASSVRTGLSNEQFF
NA	TRBV19	TRBJ2-5	TGTGCCAGTAGTAAAGACAGGCTACAAGAGACCCAGTACTTC	CASSKDRLQETQYF
NA	TRBV7-2	TRBJ1-4	TGTGCCAGCAGCTTAGAAGGCGCGGGCCTGGAAAAACTGTTTTTT	CASSLEGAGLEKLFF
TRBD1	TRBV27	TRBJ2-7	TGTGCCAGCAGTTTAGCCGGGACAGGGGTACGCGAGCAGTACTTC	CASSLAGTGVREQYF
NA	TRBV5-1	TRBJ2-7	TGCGCCAGAAGCTTATCGTACGAGCAGTACTTC	CARSLSYEQYF
NA	TRBV5-6	TRBJ2-1	TGTGCCAGCAGCTTCCTTGGTACCGAGGGAAACAATGAGCAGTTCTTC	CASSFLGTEGNNEQFF
NA	TRBV4-3	TRBJ2-2	TGCGCCAGCAGCCTAGACCCTATGAGCGCCGGGGAGCTGTTTTTT	CASSLDPMSAGELFF
NA	TRBV19	TRBJ1-2	TGTGCCAGTAGTATAGTTAGCAGTAACTATGGCTACACCTTC	CASSIVSSNYGYTF
NA	TRBV6-6	TRBJ2-2	TGTGCCAGCAGGGACAGGGCGGGGGCCGGGGAGCTGTTTTTT	CASRDRAGAGELFF
NA	TRBV19	TRBJ1-4	TGTGCCAGTAGTATTTCTGGTCCTTCTTTCAGTGAAAAACTGTTTTTT	CASSISGPSFSEKLFF
NA	TRBV18	TRBJ2-7	TGTGCCAGCTCACCCGCCTACGAGCAGTACTTC	CASSPAYEQYF
NA	TRBV7-9	TRBJ2-5	TGTGCCAGCAGCCCATACGGGTCCCAAGAGACCCAGTACTTC	CASSPYGSQETQYF
TRBD1	TRBV6-1	TRBJ2-7	TGTGCCAGCAGAGGGGACAGCGCCTACGAGCAGTACTTC	CASRGDSAYEQYF
NA	TRBV20-1	TRBJ2-1	TGCAGTGCTAGTGACACCTTTGAGCAGTTCTTC	CSASDTFEQFF
NA	TRBV28	TRBJ2-7	TGTGCCAGCAGGGAGTCCCTCCCCGGGATCTACGAGCAGTACTTC	CASRESLPGIYEQYF
NA	TRBV30	TRBJ1-4	TGTGCCTGGAGTCGAAGGAGCCCTGCTGAAAAACTGTTTTTT	CAWSRRSPAEKLFF
NA	TRBV7-9	TRBJ1-4	TGTGCCAGCAGTCGTGGCACAGCTGAAAAACTGTTTTTT	CASSRGTAEKLFF
TRBD2	TRBV9	TRBJ2-7	TGTGCCAGCAGCTTAGCGGGAGGATCTGTCGAGCAGTACTTC	CASSLAGGSVEQYF
TRBD2	TRBV7-3	TRBJ2-3	TGTGCCAGCAGCCCAGCGGGGGCTGATACGCAGTATTTT	CASSPAGADTQYF
TRBD2	TRBV28	TRBJ2-2	TGTGCCAGCAGTTTATATGGCGGGAGGGATCACGGGGAGCTGTTTTTT	CASSLYGGRDHGELFF
NA	TRBV7-2	TRBJ2-7	TGTGCCAGCAGCTCACAGGGTGACGAGCAGTACTTC	CASSSQGDEQYF
TRBD2	TRBV29-1	TRBJ2-7	TGCAGCGTTGAGGGGGAGGGCCTTTACGAGCAGTACTTC	CSVEGEGLYEQYF
TRBD1	TRBV6-5	TRBJ1-4	TGTGCCAGCAGTTACACCGGACAGGGAGGCGAAAAACTGTTTTTT	CASSYTGQGGEKLFF
NA	TRBV29-1	TRBJ1-3	TGCAGCGTTCGGTGGTCTGGAAACACCATATATTTT	CSVRWSGNTIYF
TRBD2	TRBV7-3	TRBJ2-3	TGTGCCAGCAGCTTAATGTTAGCGGGTAGTCGGCAGTATTTT	CASSLMLAGSRQYF
NA	TRBV9	TRBJ2-1	TGTGCCAGCAGCGCCCCGGGGGAGCAGTTCTTC	CASSAPGEQFF
TRBD1	TRBV7-9	TRBJ2-2	TGTGCCAGCAGCGGCCGAAGACAGGGGGATACCGGGGAGCTGTTTTTT	CASSGRRQGDTGELFF
TRBD2	TRBV29-1	TRBJ2-1	TGCAGCGTTGGGGGGACTAGCGGTGACAATGAGCAGTTCTTC	CSVGGTSGDNEQFF
NA	TRBV19	TRBJ1-5	TGTGCCAGTAGTAGGATAGGGGCCGATCAGCCCCAGCATTTT	CASSRIGADQPQHF
NA	TRBV19	TRBJ2-1	TGTGCCAGTAGTACGATTACCGGGACTCGGGGGAATGAGCAGTTCTTC	CASSTITGTRGNEQFF
NA	TRBV6-6	TRBJ1-4	TGTGCCAGCAGCCCCTCCCAGACTCAAACTAATGAAAAACTGTTTTTT	CASSPSQTQTNEKLFF
TRBD1	TRBV7-3	TRBJ1-5	TGTGCCAGCAGCTTAGCTCGTACAGGGGACGATCAGCCCCAGCATTTT	CASSLARTGDDQPQHF
TRBD2	TRBV4-1	TRBJ2-2	TGCGCCAGCAGCCAAGGAGGACTAGCGGGTAACACCGGGGAGCTGTTTTTT	CASSQGGLAGNTGELFF
NA	TRBV6-1	TRBJ2-3	TGTGCCAGCAGTGAAAACAGGGATAGCACAGATACGCAGTATTTT	CASSENRDSTDTQYF
TRBD1	TRBV9	TRBJ2-7	TGTGCCAGCAGCGAGGGGACAGAAGCCTACGAGCGGTACTTC	CASSEGTEAYERYF
NA	TRBV30	TRBJ1-1	TGTGCCTGGAGTGTACTCGGGGCCGGGCGGGGCACTGAAGATTTCTTT	CAWSVLGAGRGTEDFF
NA	TRBV5-8	TRBJ2-4	TGTGCCAGCAGCTTAAGTCGGCAGGGCCAAAACATTCAGTACTTC	CASSLSRQGQNIQYF
TRBD1	TRBV6-5	TRBJ1-2	TGTGCCACCAACAGGGGGCGCGGCTATGGCTACACCTTC	CATNRGRGYGYTF